Below, 4 T cell receptor beta chains from the same sample are listed, as sequenced in a study of CD8 T cells in ankylosing spondylitis (dated by TCRdb to about 2017). The method was 5' RACE. These reads were obtained on an Illumina MiSeq. The public reads were run again by TCRdb, first through fastp at Q25 and then through MiXCR, and only productive beta chains were kept. Rows matching on CDR3 protein sequence are summarized as one entry with the most common DNA and genes. The sample yields 15,000 or so distinct CDR3 sequences; approximately 8% were counted once. The ten largest clones capture around a third of the sample. The material sequenced was blood. All receptors come from a male donor with ankylosing spondylitis or in good health (not recorded which).

By sample share, this clonotype is medium-sized. This rearrangement joins TRBV5-1 to TRBJ2-1; no clear D. CDR3 length: 13 amino acids. The germline V and J ends were trimmed by 0 bases and 6 bases, with 7 bases remaining between them. Germline V lookup: CDR1 SGHRS, CDR2 YFSETQ. CDR3: CASSLGQANEQFF. The CDR3 DNA reads as TGCGCCAGCAGCTTGGGCCAGGCCAATGAGCAGTTCTTC.

This clonotype was counted between two and nine times. The rearrangement links TRBV20-1 to TRBJ2-3; 7 bases agree with TRBD2. V shed 8 bases and J 8 bases; nucleotides not matched to a gene: 10. The germline V gene encodes CDR1 DFQATT and CDR2 SNEGSKA (reference sequence). This CDR3 has 12 residues. DNA for the CDR3: TGCAGTCGGGACTATCAAGCGGGTACGCAGTATTTT. This translates into CSRDYQAGTQYF.

This clonotype was detected ten times or more. V is TRBV6-5 and J is TRBJ2-7; 8 nucleotides align to TRBD1. Germline V gene lookup returns CDR1 MNHEY and CDR2 SVGAGI. The trim removed 8 bases at V and 2 bases at J, leaving 8 bases unmatched. The CDR3 contains 14 residues. The CDR3 nucleotides are TGTGCCAGCGCCAGGACAGGGTTAGCCTACGAGCAGTACTTC. Protein: CASARTGLAYEQYF.

This sequence joins TRBV20-1 and TRBJ2-3; 8 bases fit TRBD1. Per germline, CDR1 DFQATT and CDR2 SNEGSKA (reference sequence). J lost 2 bases, V lost 5 bases, and 9 bases had no gene match. The CDR3 sequence is 15 residues long. In DNA form, the CDR3 reads TGCAGTGCTGGGGGTGGGACAGGCAACACAGATACGCAGTATTTT. Amino acids: CSAGGGTGNTDTQYF.